Each of the 22 T cell receptor beta chains below was sequenced from the same sample in a study of cytomegalovirus exposure and HLA in healthy donors. The repertoire was sequenced with immunoSEQ multiplex PCR; TCRdb's copy has only in-frame clones and lacks some. This table holds 120,000 to 150,000 clones, approximately 86% found once. The sequencing input was PBMCs. The receptors were sampled from a man younger than 35 in good health and CMV-seropositive.

The chain combines TRBV6-5 with TRBJ2-1; possible D gene TRBD1, 6 bases. CDR3 length: 14 residues. The V end lost 7 bases, the J end lost 0 bases, and 10 bases lay between the germline ends. CDR1 is MNHEY, CDR2 SVGAGI, per germline. The CDR3 loop reads CASTRGSSYNEQFF. The CDR3 DNA is TGTGCCAGCACCAGGGGAAGCTCCTACAATGAGCAGTTCTTC.

The V and J genes are TRBV5-1 and TRBJ1-4, with D tentatively TRBD1 (5 bases). The CDR3 is 14 residues long. From germline, CDR1 is SGHRS and CDR2 YFSETQ. Deletions cut 1 base from V and 8 bases from J, with 12 bases between. Here the CDR3 reads CASSLLGLEEKLFF. CDR3 bases: TGCGCCAGCAGCTTGCTGGGGCTGGAGGAAAAACTGTTTTTT.

This clone was seen more than once but under ten times. V gene TRBV6-5 combines with J gene TRBJ2-7, with 8 bases lining up with TRBD1. The germline gives CDR1 MNHEY, CDR2 SVGAGI. The CDR3 contains 15 residues. The trim removed 6 bases at V and 0 bases at J, leaving 7 bases unmatched. For the CDR3, the DNA is TGTGCCAGCAGAGGGACAGGCCTCGGCTCCTACGAGCAGTACTTC. Its translation: CASRGTGLGSYEQYF.

This rearrangement joins TRBV5-8 to TRBJ2-5; TRBD2 matches at 13 bases. Per the germline V gene, CDR1 is SGHTS and CDR2 is YDEGEE. The length of the CDR3 is 16 residues. V lost 2 bases and J lost 1; bases outside the gene matches: 2. CDR3 sequence reads: CASSFGTSGAQETQYF. As DNA, the CDR3 is TGTGCCAGCAGCTTCGGGACTAGCGGGGCCCAAGAGACCCAGTACTTC.

V usage is TRBV28 and J usage is TRBJ2-7, with a tentative D call TRBD2 (5 bases). This CDR3 contains 14 residues. CDR1 MDHEN and CDR2 SYDVKM come from the germline V gene. Trimming shortened V by 2 bases and J by 2 bases, and 10 bases separated the two germline ends. CDR3 amino acids: CASSLVAGTYEQYF. CDR3 DNA: TGTGCCAGCAGTTTAGTGGCCGGGACCTACGAGCAGTACTTC.

The rearrangement links TRBV6-5 to TRBJ1-2; TRBD1 agrees at 9 bases. The junction had 2 bases not matched to a gene; V was cut back by 5 bases and J by 4 bases. Germline loops: CDR1 MNHEY, CDR2 SVGAGI. This CDR3 spans 13 amino acids. The CDR3: CASSPTGGYGYTF. The CDR3, as DNA: TGTGCCAGCAGTCCGACAGGGGGCTATGGCTACACCTTC.

The gene calls are TRBV5-4 and TRBJ1-1; weak D call: TRBD1 (5 bases). Trimming took 2 bases from V and 0 from J, leaving 8 bases between them. CDR1 and CDR2 (germline): SGHNT, YYREEE (reference sequence). The CDR3 consists of 14 residues. For the CDR3, the DNA is TGTGCCAGCAGCTTAAAAGGGGTGAACACTGAAGCTTTCTTT. Translated: CASSLKGVNTEAFF.

The J gene is TRBJ2-1, the V gene TRBV11-2; 9 bases line up with TRBD2. With 5 bases clipped from V and 4 bases from J, the junction kept 3 bases outside the gene matches. Germline-derived CDR1 and CDR2 are SGHAT and FQNNGV. There are 14 residues in the CDR3. The CDR3 DNA is TGTGCCAGCAGCCGACTAGCGGTATACAATGAGCAGTTCTTC. Translating it yields CASSRLAVYNEQFF.

The V and J genes are TRBV6-4 and TRBJ1-1, with D possibly being TRBD1 (5 bases). The CDR3 is 13 residues long. In germline, CDR1 is MRHNA, CDR2 SNTAGT. Trimming took 8 bases from V and 4 from J, leaving 14 bases between them. CDR3 sequence reads: CASRGDGGTEAFF. The CDR3 bases are TGTGCCAGCCGGGGGGATGGGGGCACTGAAGCTTTCTTT.

V is TRBV4-1 and J is TRBJ1-5; D may be TRBD1 (5 bases). Germline V gene lookup returns CDR1 MGHRA and CDR2 YSYEKL. V was pared by 4 bases and J by 1 base, with 11 bases between. This CDR3 spans 15 amino acids. CDR3 coding DNA: TGCGCCAGCAGCCCCGGGGCGGGGAGCAATCAGCCCCAGCATTTT. This sequence encodes CASSPGAGSNQPQHF.

V gene TRBV5-1 combines with J gene TRBJ2-1, with 12 bases identical to TRBD2. V shed 9 bases and J 9 bases; nucleotides not matched to a gene: 13. Germline V lookup: CDR1 SGHRS, CDR2 YFSETQ. The CDR3 runs to 15 residues. CDR3 loop: CATSPTSGSRGEQFF. CDR3 in DNA: TGCGCCACCTCGCCGACTAGCGGGAGTCGAGGTGAGCAGTTCTTC.

The chain uses TRBV15 and TRBJ2-5; TRBD2 aligns across 8 bases. From germline, CDR1 is LNHNV and CDR2 YYDKDF (reference sequence). This CDR3 is built from 16 residues. V shed 5 bases, J shed 1 base, and the junction held 9 bases outside the gene matches. CDR3 region: CATSFQLAAFQETQYF. As DNA, the CDR3 is TGTGCCACCAGCTTCCAACTAGCGGCCTTCCAAGAGACCCAGTACTTC.

The V gene is TRBV6-1, the J gene TRBJ2-1; perhaps TRBD2 as D (5 bases). Deletions cut 4 bases from V and 5 bases from J, with 15 bases between. Germline V gene sequence: CDR1 MNHNS, CDR2 SASEGT. The CDR3 covers 15 residues. In DNA form, the CDR3 reads TGTGCCAGCAGTGTTCCCGGACTCGTAGACAATGAGCAGTTCTTC. Encoded protein: CASSVPGLVDNEQFF.

The genes are TRBV29-1 and TRBJ1-1, with D tentatively TRBD1 (5 bases). CDR1 and CDR2 (germline): SQVTM, ANQGSEA. The CDR3 has 13 amino acids. V gave up 4 bases and J gave up 4 bases, with 13 bases separating them. The DNA of the CDR3 is TGCAGCGTTGGGAACCAGGGCGGCACTGAAGCTTTCTTT. It is translated as CSVGNQGGTEAFF.

The chain's CDR3 is CASSLQGGYEQYF. The CDR3 nucleotides are TGCGCCAGCAGCTTACAGGGGGGGTACGAGCAGTACTTC. The rearrangement uses TRBV5-1 and TRBJ2-7, with D perhaps TRBD1 (8 bases). This CDR3 has 13 amino acids. Germline V lookup: CDR1 SGHRS, CDR2 YFSETQ. Trimming removed 2 bases from V and 4 bases from J, with 10 bases in between.

The rearrangement links TRBV6-1 to TRBJ2-7; TRBD1 aligns across 8 bases. CDR3 length equals 13 residues. The germline CDR1 and CDR2 sequences are MNHNS and SASEGT. The J segment lost 2 bases and the V segment lost 6 bases, leaving 3 bases of the junction unmatched. CDR3 protein: CASRRTGTYEQYF. DNA for the CDR3: TGTGCCAGCAGAAGGACAGGGACCTACGAGCAGTACTTC.

The chain employs TRBV20-1 and TRBJ1-2; D call uncertain. Trimming stripped 8 bases from V and 6 bases from J, with 13 bases between. The CDR3 sequence is 11 residues long. Per the germline V gene, CDR1 is DFQATT and CDR2 is SNEGSKA (reference sequence). The CDR3 sequence is CSTRSGDGYTF. CDR3 in DNA: TGCAGTACCCGATCCGGGGATGGCTACACCTTC.

The rearrangement links TRBV28 to TRBJ2-1; 10 bases are a match to TRBD2. This CDR3 has 16 residues. Germline CDR1 reads MDHEN; CDR2 reads SYDVKM. The junction had 11 bases not matched to a gene; V was cut back by 3 bases and J by 9 bases. The chain's CDR3 is CASSLGGLAGVVEQFF. CDR3 coding DNA: TGTGCCAGCAGTTTGGGGGGGCTAGCGGGAGTAGTTGAGCAGTTCTTC.

V usage is TRBV30 and J usage is TRBJ1-1, with D uncertain. Trimming shortened V by 5 bases and J by 11 bases, and 15 bases separated the two germline ends. The CDR3 covers 11 residues. The germline V gene encodes CDR1 GTSNPN and CDR2 SVGIG (reference sequence). The CDR3 sequence: CAWDIHSEAFF. The CDR3 DNA follows: TGTGCCTGGGACATTCATAGTGAGGCTTTCTTT.

The V and J genes are TRBV5-1 and TRBJ1-2; D perhaps matches TRBD1 (5 bases). From germline, CDR1 is SGHRS and CDR2 YFSETQ. V was pared by 0 bases and J by 5 bases, with 14 bases between. The CDR3 has 15 residues. DNA for the CDR3: TGCGCCAGCAGCTTGGGGATGGGGCCTGGGTATGGCTACACCTTC. Translated: CASSLGMGPGYGYTF.

This sequence joins TRBV6-1 and TRBJ1-1; D is undetermined. Germline CDR1 is MNHNS and CDR2 is SASEGT. CDR3 size: 15 residues. V dropped 3 bases and J dropped 1 base, with 12 bases sitting between them. The CDR3 sequence: CASSEEGSGNTEAFF. The CDR3 nucleotides are TGTGCCAGCAGTGAGGAGGGTTCAGGGAACACTGAAGCTTTCTTT.

With respect to this clone: Additional DNA sequences in this sample encode the identical CDR3. The rearrangement uses TRBV7-9 and TRBJ2-7; D is unresolved. Germline CDR1 SEHNR, CDR2 FQNEAQ (reference sequence). Trimming cost V 6 bases and J 1 base, with 4 bases left between them. The CDR3 is made up of 11 amino acids. This CDR3 is CASSRSYEQYF. CDR3 nucleotide sequence: TGTGCCAGCAGTCGTTCCTACGAGCAGTACTTC.